The clone carrying this T cell receptor beta chain is a singleton in its sample. Authors' processing steps: For nucleated cells, counts were estimated from reference gene primer amplification. Sequencing used immunoSEQ multiplex PCR; TCRdb keeps in-frame clones, though not all of them. Clonal size and the V and J genes are those of that table, whereas D and trimming came from the DNA. Found here are some 380,000 clones, around 87% of them singletons; the top ten hold 1% to 1.5%. V was pared by 2 bases and J by 3 bases, with 4 bases between. The CDR3 covers 12 residues. This sample was included in a study of blood T cell repertoires in COVID-19. Study information: Spain, Italy and the United States supplied samples that represented acute and convalescent COVID-19. T cells, B-cell-depleted T cells, or PBMCs supplied cDNA or gDNA.

Participants were placed into cohorts based on the clinical history they reported. The chain couples TRBV12-3 or TRBV12-4 to TRBJ1-1; D not resolved. Sequencing was done on a sample of PBMCs or T cells enriched from blood (not recorded which). This TCR came from a young man who had recovered from COVID-19. The DNA of the CDR3 is TGTGCCAGCAGTTTATATTACACTGAAGCTTTCTTT. Translated: CASSLYYTEAFF.